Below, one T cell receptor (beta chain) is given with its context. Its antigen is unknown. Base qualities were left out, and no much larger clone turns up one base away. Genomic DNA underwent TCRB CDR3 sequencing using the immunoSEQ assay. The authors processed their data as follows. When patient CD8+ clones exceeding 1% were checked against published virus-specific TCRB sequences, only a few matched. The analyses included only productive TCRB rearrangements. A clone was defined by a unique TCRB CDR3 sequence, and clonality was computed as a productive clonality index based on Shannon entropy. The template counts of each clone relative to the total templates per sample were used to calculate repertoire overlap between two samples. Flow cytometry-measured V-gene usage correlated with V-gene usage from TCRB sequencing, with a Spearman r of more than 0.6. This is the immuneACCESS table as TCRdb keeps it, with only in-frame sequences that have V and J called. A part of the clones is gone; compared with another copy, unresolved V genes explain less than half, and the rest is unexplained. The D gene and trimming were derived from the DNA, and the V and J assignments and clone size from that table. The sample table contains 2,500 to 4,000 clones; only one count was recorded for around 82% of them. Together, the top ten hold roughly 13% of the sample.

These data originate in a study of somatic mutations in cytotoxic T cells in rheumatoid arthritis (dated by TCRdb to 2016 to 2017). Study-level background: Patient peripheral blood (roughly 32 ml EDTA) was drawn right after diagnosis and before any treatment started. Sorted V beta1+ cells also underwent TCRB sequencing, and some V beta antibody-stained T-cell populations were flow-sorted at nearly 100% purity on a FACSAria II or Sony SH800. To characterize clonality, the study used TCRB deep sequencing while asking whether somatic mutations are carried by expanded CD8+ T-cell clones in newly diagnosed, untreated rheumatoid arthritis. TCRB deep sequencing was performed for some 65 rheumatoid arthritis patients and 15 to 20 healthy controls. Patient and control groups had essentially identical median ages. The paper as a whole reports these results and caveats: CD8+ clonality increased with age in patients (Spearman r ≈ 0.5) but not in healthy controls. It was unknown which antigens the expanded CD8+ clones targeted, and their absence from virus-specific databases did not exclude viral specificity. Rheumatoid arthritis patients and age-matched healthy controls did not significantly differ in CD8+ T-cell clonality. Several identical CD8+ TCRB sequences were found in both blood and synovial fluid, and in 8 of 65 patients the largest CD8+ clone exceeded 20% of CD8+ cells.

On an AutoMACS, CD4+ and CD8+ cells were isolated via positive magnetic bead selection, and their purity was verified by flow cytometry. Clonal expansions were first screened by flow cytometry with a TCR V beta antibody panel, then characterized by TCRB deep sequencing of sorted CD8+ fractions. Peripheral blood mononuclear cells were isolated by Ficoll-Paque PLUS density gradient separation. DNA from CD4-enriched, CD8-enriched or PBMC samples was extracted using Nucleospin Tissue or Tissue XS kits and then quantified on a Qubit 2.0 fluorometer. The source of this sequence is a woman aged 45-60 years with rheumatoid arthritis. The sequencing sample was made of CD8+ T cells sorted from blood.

This receptor has the CDR3 CASSLAGTGVYNEQFF. The DNA is TGTGCCAGCAGCTTAGCCGGGACAGGGGTTTACAATGAGCAGTTCTTC. This chain joins TRBV11-2 to TRBJ2-1, with 10 central nucleotides matching TRBD1. From the cysteine through the phenylalanine, the CDR3 covers 16 amino acids. Only CDR3 DNA remains: 48 bases, in frame from the first base. For CDR1 and CDR2, the germline V gene lists SGHAT and FQNNGV. V loses 1 base at its end and J loses 4 bases; junction bases beyond the gene matches: 4.